This T cell receptor beta chain originates from a study of blood T cell repertoires in COVID-19. At the level of the study: Samples representing acute and convalescent COVID-19 were sourced from the United States, Italy and Spain. T cells, B-cell-depleted T cells, or PBMCs supplied cDNA or gDNA.

The CDR3 contains 15 residues. V was pared by 3 bases and J by 7 bases, with 9 bases of the junction left unmatched. CDR1 and CDR2 (germline): LGHNA, YSLEER. Adults between roughly 18 and 89 years of age took part from fewer than 30 US areas. Categorization into cohorts depended on clinical history that participants reported. TCRdb keeps only in-frame clones here, not all; method: immunoSEQ multiplex PCR. The sample has 260,000 or so clones, around 90% seen once. Sequencing input: PBMCs or T cells enriched from blood (not recorded which). The chain recombines TRBV4-3 with TRBJ1-2, with 9 bases aligning to TRBD1. The clonotype comes from a woman aged 25 to 45 with acute COVID-19. CDR3 protein: CASSQRDRELSGYTF. The CDR3 coding sequence is TGCGCCAGCAGCCAGAGGGACAGGGAACTAAGTGGCTACACCTTC.